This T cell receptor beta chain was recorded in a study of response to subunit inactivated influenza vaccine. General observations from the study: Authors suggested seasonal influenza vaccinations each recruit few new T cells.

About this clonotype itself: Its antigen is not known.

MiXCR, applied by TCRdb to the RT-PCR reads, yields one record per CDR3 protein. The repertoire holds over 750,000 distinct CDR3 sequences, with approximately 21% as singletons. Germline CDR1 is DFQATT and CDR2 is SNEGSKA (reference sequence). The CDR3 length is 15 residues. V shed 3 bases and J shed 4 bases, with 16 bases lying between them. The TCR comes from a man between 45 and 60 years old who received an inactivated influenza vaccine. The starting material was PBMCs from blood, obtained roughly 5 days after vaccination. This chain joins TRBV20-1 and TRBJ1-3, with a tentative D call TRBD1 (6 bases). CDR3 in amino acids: CSASRLGAPGNTIYF. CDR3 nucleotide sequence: TGCAGTGCTAGTAGGCTGGGGGCACCCGGAAACACCATATATTTT.